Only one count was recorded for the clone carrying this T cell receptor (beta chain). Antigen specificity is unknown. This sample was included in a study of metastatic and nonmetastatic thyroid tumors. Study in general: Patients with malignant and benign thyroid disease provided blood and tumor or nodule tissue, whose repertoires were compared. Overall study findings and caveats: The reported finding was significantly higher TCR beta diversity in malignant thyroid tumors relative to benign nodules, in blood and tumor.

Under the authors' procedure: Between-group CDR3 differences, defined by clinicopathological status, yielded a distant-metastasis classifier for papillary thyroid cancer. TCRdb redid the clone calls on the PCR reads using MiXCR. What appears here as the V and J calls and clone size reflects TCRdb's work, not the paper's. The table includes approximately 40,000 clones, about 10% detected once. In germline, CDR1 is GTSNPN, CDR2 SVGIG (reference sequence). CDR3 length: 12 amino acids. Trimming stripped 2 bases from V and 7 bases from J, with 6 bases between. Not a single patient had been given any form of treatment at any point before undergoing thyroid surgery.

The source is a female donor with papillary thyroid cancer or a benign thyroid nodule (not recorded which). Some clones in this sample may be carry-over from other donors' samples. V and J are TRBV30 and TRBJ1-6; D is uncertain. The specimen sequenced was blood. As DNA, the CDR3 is TGTGCCTGGAGTTTTGTAAATTCACCCCTCCACTTT. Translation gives CAWSFVNSPLHF.